The present entry profiles one T cell receptor (beta chain) with its context. Its antigen is still unknown. cDNA synthesis used the whole RNA isolate, giving expressed TCRB sequences. Assay: immunoSEQ multiplex PCR; the TCRdb copy retains only in-frame clones and omits some. The table includes about 700,000 clones, about an eighth detected once. Germline CDR1 and CDR2: GTSNPN and SVGIG (reference sequence). The CDR3 runs 14 residues. V shed 2 bases and J shed 11 bases, with 21 bases lying between them. Over 95% purity was reached by all sorted populations. The entry originates in a study of beta chain features in type 1 diabetes. Study-level information: The patient and healthy donor groups were comparable for age, gender and cell yields. Study-wide results and limits: In all four CD4+ subsets, TCRB CDR3 length was significantly, moderately reduced in type 1 diabetes. The naive, central memory and Treg TCRB repertoires looked more alike in patients than they did in healthy donors. There was no resolution here of whether HLA type influences TCRB rearrangement.

Sequenced input: naive CD4+ T cells from blood. The chain is built from TRBV30 and TRBJ2-5; the D gene is possibly TRBD1 (7 bases). This clonotype originated in a man between 18 and 35 years old with type 1 diabetes. The DNA for the CDR3 is TGTGCCTGGAGTCCCTGGACAGGTCTTCGGGAGCAGTACTTC. Translated, it gives CAWSPWTGLREQYF.